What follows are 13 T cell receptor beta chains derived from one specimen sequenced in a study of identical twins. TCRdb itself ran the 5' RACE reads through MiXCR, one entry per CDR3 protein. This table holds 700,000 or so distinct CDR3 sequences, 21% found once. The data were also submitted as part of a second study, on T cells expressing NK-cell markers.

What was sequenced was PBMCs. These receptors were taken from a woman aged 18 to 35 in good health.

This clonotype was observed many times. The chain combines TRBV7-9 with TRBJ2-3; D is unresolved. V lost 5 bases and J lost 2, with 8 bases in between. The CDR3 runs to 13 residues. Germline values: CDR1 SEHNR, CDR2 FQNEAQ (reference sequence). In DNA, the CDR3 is TGTGCCAGCAGCCCGTGGGACACAGATACGCAGTATTTT. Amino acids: CASSPWDTDTQYF.

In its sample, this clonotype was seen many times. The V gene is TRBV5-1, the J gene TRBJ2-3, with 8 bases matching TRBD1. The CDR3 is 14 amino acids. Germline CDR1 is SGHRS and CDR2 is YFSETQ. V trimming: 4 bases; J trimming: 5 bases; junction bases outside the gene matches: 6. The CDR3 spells CASSPTGVGDTQYF. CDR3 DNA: TGCGCCAGCAGCCCGACAGGGGTCGGAGATACGCAGTATTTT.

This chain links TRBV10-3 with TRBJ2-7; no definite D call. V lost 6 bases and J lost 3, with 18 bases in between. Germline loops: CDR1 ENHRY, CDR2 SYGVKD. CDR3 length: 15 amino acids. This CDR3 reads CAIRTSTQPYYEQYF. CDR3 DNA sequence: TGTGCCATCAGGACTTCTACCCAACCTTACTACGAGCAGTACTTC.

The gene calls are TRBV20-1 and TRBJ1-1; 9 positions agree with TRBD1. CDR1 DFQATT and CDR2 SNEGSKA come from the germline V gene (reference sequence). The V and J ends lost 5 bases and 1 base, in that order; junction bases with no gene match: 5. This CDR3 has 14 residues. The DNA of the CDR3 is TGCAGTGCTTTTTACAGGGGGCCGAACACTGAAGCTTTCTTT. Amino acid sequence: CSAFYRGPNTEAFF.

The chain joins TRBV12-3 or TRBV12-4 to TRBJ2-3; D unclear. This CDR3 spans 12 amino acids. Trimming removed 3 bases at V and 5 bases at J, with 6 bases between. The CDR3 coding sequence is TGTGCCAGCAGTTTTCCCTTAGATACGCAGTATTTT. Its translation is CASSFPLDTQYF.

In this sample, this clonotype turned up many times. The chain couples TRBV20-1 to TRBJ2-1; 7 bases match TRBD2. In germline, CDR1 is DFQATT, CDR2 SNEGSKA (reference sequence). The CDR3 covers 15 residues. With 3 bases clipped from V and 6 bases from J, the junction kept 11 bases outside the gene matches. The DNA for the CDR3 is TGCAGTGCTAGTTCCGGGGGACTAACGGTCAATGAGCAGTTCTTC. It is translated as CSASSGGLTVNEQFF.

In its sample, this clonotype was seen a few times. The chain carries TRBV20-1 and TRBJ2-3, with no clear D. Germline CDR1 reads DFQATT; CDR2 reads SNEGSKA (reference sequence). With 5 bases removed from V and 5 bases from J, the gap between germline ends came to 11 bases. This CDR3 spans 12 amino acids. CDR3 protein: CSAGKLGDTQYF. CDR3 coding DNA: TGCAGTGCTGGGAAACTGGGAGATACGCAGTATTTT.

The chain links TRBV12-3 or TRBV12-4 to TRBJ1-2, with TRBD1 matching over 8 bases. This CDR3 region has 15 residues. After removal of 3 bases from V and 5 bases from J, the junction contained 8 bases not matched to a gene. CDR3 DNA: TGTGCCAGCAGTTTTATGACAGGGGCACAGTATGGCTACACCTTC. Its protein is CASSFMTGAQYGYTF.

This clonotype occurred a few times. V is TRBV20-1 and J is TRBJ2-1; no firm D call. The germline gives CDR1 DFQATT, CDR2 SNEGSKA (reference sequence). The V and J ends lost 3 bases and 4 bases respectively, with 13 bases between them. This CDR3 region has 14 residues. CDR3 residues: CSASMLTVYNEQFF. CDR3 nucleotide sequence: TGCAGTGCTAGTATGCTGACGGTTTACAATGAGCAGTTCTTC.

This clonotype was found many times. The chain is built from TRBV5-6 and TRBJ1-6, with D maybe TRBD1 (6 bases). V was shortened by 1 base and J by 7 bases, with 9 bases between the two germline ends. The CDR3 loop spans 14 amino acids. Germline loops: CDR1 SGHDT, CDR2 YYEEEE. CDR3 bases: TGTGCCAGCAGCTTGCCAGGGGAAAATTCACCCCTCCACTTT. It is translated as CASSLPGENSPLHF.

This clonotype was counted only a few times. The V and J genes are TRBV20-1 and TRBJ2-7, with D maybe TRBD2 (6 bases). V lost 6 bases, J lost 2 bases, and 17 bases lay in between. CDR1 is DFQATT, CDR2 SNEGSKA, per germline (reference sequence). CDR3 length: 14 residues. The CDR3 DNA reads TGCAGTGCGCTTTTACCGGGAGTTCCCTACGAGCAGTACTTC. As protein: CSALLPGVPYEQYF.

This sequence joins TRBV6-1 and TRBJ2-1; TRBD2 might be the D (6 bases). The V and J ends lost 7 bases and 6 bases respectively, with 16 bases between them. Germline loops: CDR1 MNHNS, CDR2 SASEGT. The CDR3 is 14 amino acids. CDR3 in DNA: TGTGCCAGCACAGCGCCGGGACTCATCAATGAGCAGTTCTTC. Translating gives CASTAPGLINEQFF.

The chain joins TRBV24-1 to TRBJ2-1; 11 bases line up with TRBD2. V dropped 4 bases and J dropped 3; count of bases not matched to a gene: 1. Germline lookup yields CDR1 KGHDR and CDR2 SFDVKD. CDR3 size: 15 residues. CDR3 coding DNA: TGTGCCACCAGTGAAACTAGCGGGGGCTACAATGAGCAGTTCTTC. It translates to CATSETSGGYNEQFF.